Listed below are T cell receptor beta chains from one sample, sequenced in a study of regulatory T cells in long-lasting Graves disease. Each CDR3 protein is one row after TCRdb ran MiXCR on the multiplex PCR reads. The table records under 800,000 distinct CDR3 sequences, about 16% of them present only once. These records were also assigned to another study, of T cells in Graves' hyperthyroidism and ophthalmopathy.

The sequencing here drew on peripheral blood mononuclear cells (PBMCs), taken at new diagnosis, from a patient treated with antithyroid drugs. The source is a woman between 25 and 40 years old with Graves disease. Both conserved end residues are part of each CDR3. A D gene is named only where the DNA matches it firmly. Clone size is shown for a subset of rows, as once, few, many or a class of expanded clone.

j_call d_call v_call clone_size cdr3_nt cdr3_aa
TRBJ1-1 . TRBV29-1 few TGCAGCGTTGTGGTCGCGGGGAATGCTTTCTTT CSVVVAGNAFF
TRBJ1-2 . TRBV18 . TGTGCCAGCTCACCAAAGGAGAACTATGGCTACACCTTC CASSPKENYGYTF
TRBJ2-1 . TRBV5-1 many TGTGCCAGCAGTTGGGACGGAAGCTCCTACAATGAGCAGTTCTTC CASSWDGSSYNEQFF
TRBJ2-3 . TRBV18 . TGTGCCAGCTCGCCCAGTAATACGCAGTATTTT CASSPSNTQYF
TRBJ2-3 . TRBV6-2/TRBV6-3 many TGTGCCAGCAGGCGCGTAACAGCGTCTAGCACAGATACGCAGTATTTT CASRRVTASSTDTQYF
TRBJ1-5 . TRBV20-1 many TGCAGTGCTAGGGCCGGGGGGTTGCCCCAGCATTTT CSARAGGLPQHF
TRBJ2-1 . TRBV9 . TGTGCCAGCAGCGTAGACTCTCAAACCTACAATGAGCAGTTCTTC CASSVDSQTYNEQFF
TRBJ2-7 . TRBV24-1 few TGTGCCACCAGTGATCCCAGGGGCGAGCAGTACTTC CATSDPRGEQYF
TRBJ1-6 TRBD1 TRBV6-2/TRBV6-3 few TGTGCCAGCAGTTACGTATGGACAGGGGGAAGTTGGTCACCCCTCCACTTT CASSYVWTGGSWSPLHF
TRBJ1-1 TRBD1 TRBV12-3/TRBV12-4 few TGTGCCAGCTACGGACAGGGAAGCACTGAAGCTTTCTTT CASYGQGSTEAFF
TRBJ2-4 TRBD1 TRBV19 few TGTGCCAGTAGTATCCAGGGGGCCAACATTCAGTACTTC CASSIQGANIQYF
TRBJ1-2 . TRBV3-1 . TGTGCCAGCAGCCAAGCGACAGGTAACTATGGCTACACCTTC CASSQATGNYGYTF
TRBJ1-5 . TRBV3-1 . TGTGCCAGCAGCCAAGACAGTTCCAATCAGCCCCAGCATTTT CASSQDSSNQPQHF
TRBJ2-1 TRBD2 TRBV27 few TGTGCCAGCAGTTTAAGCGGGAGAGGGGGCAATGAGCAGTTCTTC CASSLSGRGGNEQFF
TRBJ2-5 TRBD2 TRBV12-3/TRBV12-4 many TGTGCCAGCAAACTTAGCGGGAGAGGAGGGGAGACCCAGTACTTC CASKLSGRGGETQYF
TRBJ2-1 . TRBV4-1 . TGCGCCAGCAGCCAACCGGGCTCCTACAATGAGCAGTTCTTC CASSQPGSYNEQFF
TRBJ2-3 TRBD2 TRBV2 many TGTGCCAGCAGTGGACTAGCGGGGCTCACAGATACGCAGTATTTT CASSGLAGLTDTQYF
TRBJ2-7 . TRBV27 many TGTGCCAGCAGTTTATCGGGCTTCCCCCTTGACGAGCAGTACTTC CASSLSGFPLDEQYF
TRBJ2-1 . TRBV20-1 . TGCAGTGCTAGCCCCGGACCCTGGAATGAGCAGTTCTTC CSASPGPWNEQFF
TRBJ2-7 TRBD2 TRBV4-1 few TGCGCCAGCAGCCAAGGTAGCGGGAGCTACGAGCAGTACTTC CASSQGSGSYEQYF
TRBJ2-3 TRBD2 TRBV5-1 many TGTGCCAGCAGTCTGACTAGCGGGAGTGGTACAGATACGCAGTATTTT CASSLTSGSGTDTQYF
TRBJ1-6 TRBD1 TRBV10-3 many TGTGCCATCAGGGAAACCCCGGGACAGGGGGGTTCACCCCTCCACTTT CAIRETPGQGGSPLHF
TRBJ2-4 . TRBV12-5 many TGTGCTAGTGGTTTTTACCGACAGCCTCTAGCCAAAAACATTCAGTACTTC CASGFYRQPLAKNIQYF
TRBJ2-2 TRBD2 TRBV28 many TGTGCCAGCAGTGAACTAGCGCCTAAATGGGAGCTGTTTTTT CASSELAPKWELFF
TRBJ2-1 TRBD2 TRBV20-1 few TGCAGTGCCCCTGGACTAGAGTACAATGAGCAGTTCTTC CSAPGLEYNEQFF
TRBJ1-1 . TRBV10-2 . TGCGCCAGCAGTGAAAGAATGAACACTGAAGCTTTCTTT CASSERMNTEAFF
TRBJ2-1 TRBD2 TRBV5-1 few TGCGCCAGCAGCTTGGCCGGGGGGAGGGACAATGAGCAGTTCTTC CASSLAGGRDNEQFF
TRBJ2-7 TRBD2 TRBV18 many TGTGCCAGCTCACCACGGACTAGCGGGTTTTACGAGCAGTACTTC CASSPRTSGFYEQYF
TRBJ1-1 TRBD1 TRBV18 few TGTGCCAGCCTACCGGGACAGGGGAAGAACACTGAAGCTTTCTTT CASLPGQGKNTEAFF
TRBJ2-7 . TRBV28 few TGTGCCAGTGCCCGGAGCTTCACCTACGAGCAGTACTTC CASARSFTYEQYF
TRBJ2-3 . TRBV2 many TGTGCCAGCAGTCTCTCCGGGACCGTCACAGATACGCAGTATTTT CASSLSGTVTDTQYF
TRBJ2-5 . TRBV28 many TGTGCCAGCAGGACAGGTTCTTCGGACCAAGAGACCCAGTACTTC CASRTGSSDQETQYF
TRBJ2-3 . TRBV7-9 few TGTGCCAGCAGCCCTAATCAGGGACCGCCAGATACGCAGTATTTT CASSPNQGPPDTQYF
TRBJ1-2 . TRBV2 many TGTGCCAGCATCACCACAGGTCTCCTTAGTGGCTACACCTTC CASITTGLLSGYTF
TRBJ2-4 TRBD1 TRBV28 many TGTGCCAGCAGTTCCCCTAGGGGACAGGAAAACATTCAGTACTTC CASSSPRGQENIQYF
TRBJ2-7 . TRBV25-1 many TGTGCCAGCAGTCTCGGGGTGGGCCACGAGCAGTACTTC CASSLGVGHEQYF
TRBJ2-7 TRBD2 TRBV20-1 . TGCAGTGCTAGACCCGGCTCGGCTAGCGGGAACTACGAGCAGTACTTC CSARPGSASGNYEQYF
TRBJ2-6 TRBD2 TRBV20-1 few TGCAGTGCTAGACGCCTATGGGGGGAGGGTCCCTCTGGGGCCAACGTCCTGACTTTC CSARRLWGEGPSGANVLTF